Listed below are T cell receptor beta chains from one sample, sequenced in a study of blood T cell repertoires in COVID-19. Method: immunoSEQ multiplex PCR; TCRdb's copy keeps in-frame clones and lacks some. The sample records about 200,000 clones, 89% being singletons. Specimen: PBMCs or T cells enriched from blood (not recorded which). The receptor set was obtained from a woman aged 40 to 50 with acute COVID-19. Both conserved end residues are part of each CDR3. A D gene is named only where the DNA matches it firmly. Size tells how often a clone was seen (once, few, many) or the class of an expanded clone, and some rows leave it out.

v_call: TRBV4-3; d_call: TRBD2; j_call: TRBJ2-7; cdr3_length: 14; clone_size: few; cdr3_nt: TGCGCCAGCAGCCAAGCTGTAGCGGGAGGTGAGCAGTACTTC; cdr3_aa: CASSQAVAGGEQYF
v_call: TRBV5-4; d_call: TRBD2; j_call: TRBJ2-1; cdr3_length: 16; clone_size: -; cdr3_nt: TGTGCCAGCAGCTTGGGCGGCGGGAGGTCCTACAATGAGCAGTTCTTC; cdr3_aa: CASSLGGGRSYNEQFF
v_call: TRBV18; d_call: TRBD2; j_call: TRBJ2-5; cdr3_length: 16; clone_size: -; cdr3_nt: TGTGCCAGCTCACCGCGACTAGCGGGAGGGAAAGAGACCCAGTACTTC; cdr3_aa: CASSPRLAGGKETQYF
v_call: TRBV19; d_call: TRBD2; j_call: TRBJ2-5; cdr3_length: 15; clone_size: -; cdr3_nt: TGTGCCAGTAGTATTTCCGCTAGCGGGCAAGAGACCCAGTACTTC; cdr3_aa: CASSISASGQETQYF
v_call: TRBV27; d_call: -; j_call: TRBJ2-1; cdr3_length: 13; clone_size: -; cdr3_nt: TGTGCCAGCAAGGACATATTTACCAATGAGCAGTTCTTC; cdr3_aa: CASKDIFTNEQFF
v_call: TRBV27; d_call: TRBD2; j_call: TRBJ2-1; cdr3_length: 18; clone_size: -; cdr3_nt: TGTGCCAGCAGTTCGGGACAAGGACTAGCGGCCACCTACAATGAGCAGTTCTTC; cdr3_aa: CASSSGQGLAATYNEQFF
v_call: TRBV28; d_call: -; j_call: TRBJ2-7; cdr3_length: 19; clone_size: many; cdr3_nt: TGTGCCAGCAGTTCGGGCCTTGGTAATAATATGGGGGGCTCCTACGAGCAGTACTTC; cdr3_aa: CASSSGLGNNMGGSYEQYF
v_call: TRBV4-1; d_call: -; j_call: TRBJ1-2; cdr3_length: 15; clone_size: once; cdr3_nt: TGCGCCAGCAGCCAAGATTGGACAATCAAGAATGGCTACACCTTC; cdr3_aa: CASSQDWTIKNGYTF
v_call: TRBV7-3; d_call: TRBD2; j_call: TRBJ2-2; cdr3_length: 18; clone_size: -; cdr3_nt: TGTGCCAGCAGCCTAACCCCGGGACTAGCGGGGAACACCGGGGAGCTGTTTTTT; cdr3_aa: CASSLTPGLAGNTGELFF
v_call: TRBV27; d_call: -; j_call: TRBJ2-7; cdr3_length: 14; clone_size: -; cdr3_nt: TGTGCCAGCAGTTTGGCGGCGGGATCCTACGAGCAGTACTTC; cdr3_aa: CASSLAAGSYEQYF
v_call: TRBV30; d_call: -; j_call: TRBJ2-7; cdr3_length: 14; clone_size: -; cdr3_nt: TGTGCCTGGAGTGTATCTCGGGTCTCCTACGAGCAGTACTTC; cdr3_aa: CAWSVSRVSYEQYF
v_call: TRBV5-1; d_call: TRBD1; j_call: TRBJ2-1; cdr3_length: 16; clone_size: -; cdr3_nt: TGCGCCAGCAGCTTGGCGGCCCGGACAGGACACAATGAGCAGTTCTTC; cdr3_aa: CASSLAARTGHNEQFF
v_call: TRBV5-1; d_call: TRBD2; j_call: TRBJ2-1; cdr3_length: 14; clone_size: -; cdr3_nt: TGCGCCAGCAGCCAACTAGCGGAGGCGGAGGAGCAGTTCTTC; cdr3_aa: CASSQLAEAEEQFF
v_call: TRBV18; d_call: TRBD1; j_call: TRBJ2-5; cdr3_length: 16; clone_size: once; cdr3_nt: TGTGCCAGCTCATCCCGGACAGGGAGAGGGCAAGAGACCCAGTACTTC; cdr3_aa: CASSSRTGRGQETQYF
v_call: TRBV16; d_call: -; j_call: TRBJ1-5; cdr3_length: 14; clone_size: -; cdr3_nt: TGTGCCAGCAGCCCCGGTCAGGGCCCCAGGCCCCAGCATTTT; cdr3_aa: CASSPGQGPRPQHF
v_call: TRBV19; d_call: TRBD2; j_call: TRBJ2-1; cdr3_length: 16; clone_size: -; cdr3_nt: TGTGCCAGTAGTATAGTAGCTAGCGGCCGTTACAATGAGCAGTTCTTC; cdr3_aa: CASSIVASGRYNEQFF
v_call: TRBV7-2; d_call: -; j_call: TRBJ2-3; cdr3_length: 16; clone_size: -; cdr3_nt: TGTGCCACCTATGCTTTTGGCGGGGGCCTCACAGATACGCAGTATTTT; cdr3_aa: CATYAFGGGLTDTQYF
v_call: TRBV7-8; d_call: TRBD2; j_call: TRBJ2-7; cdr3_length: 16; clone_size: -; cdr3_nt: TGTGCCAGCAGGCCATCCGGCACTAGCGGTTCCTACGAGCAGTACTTC; cdr3_aa: CASRPSGTSGSYEQYF
v_call: TRBV7-8; d_call: TRBD2; j_call: TRBJ2-1; cdr3_length: 15; clone_size: few; cdr3_nt: TGTGCCAGCAAGACCGGGACTAGAGCATCCTATGAGCAGTTCTTC; cdr3_aa: CASKTGTRASYEQFF
v_call: TRBV7-8; d_call: -; j_call: TRBJ2-3; cdr3_length: 17; clone_size: -; cdr3_nt: TGTGCCAGCATAGAGGGGGACATTCTCGTTCGCACAGATACGCAGTATTTT; cdr3_aa: CASIEGDILVRTDTQYF
v_call: TRBV7-3; d_call: TRBD2; j_call: TRBJ2-1; cdr3_length: 17; clone_size: -; cdr3_nt: TGTGCCAGCAGCTCTCCGGGAAGCGGGAGCTCCTACAATGAGCAGTTCTTC; cdr3_aa: CASSSPGSGSSYNEQFF
v_call: TRBV27; d_call: TRBD1; j_call: TRBJ1-6; cdr3_length: 16; clone_size: -; cdr3_nt: TGTGCCAGCAGGTGGACAGGGGGCTTATATAATTCACCCCTCCACTTT; cdr3_aa: CASRWTGGLYNSPLHF
v_call: TRBV11-2; d_call: TRBD1; j_call: TRBJ1-5; cdr3_length: 14; clone_size: -; cdr3_nt: TGTGCCAGCAGCCCGGGACAGGTCAATCAGCCCCAGCATTTT; cdr3_aa: CASSPGQVNQPQHF
v_call: TRBV13; d_call: TRBD1; j_call: TRBJ1-2; cdr3_length: 17; clone_size: -; cdr3_nt: TGTGCCAGCAGCTCTCGGGACAGTGGACTCTTAAACTATGGCTACACCTTC; cdr3_aa: CASSSRDSGLLNYGYTF
v_call: TRBV18; d_call: -; j_call: TRBJ2-1; cdr3_length: 15; clone_size: -; cdr3_nt: TGTGCCAGCTCACTTCAAGGGGGACAATACAATGAGCAGTTCTTC; cdr3_aa: CASSLQGGQYNEQFF
v_call: TRBV2; d_call: TRBD1; j_call: TRBJ2-2; cdr3_length: 18; clone_size: -; cdr3_nt: TGTGCCAGCAGTGATCAGACAGGGGGAATTGCGAACACCGGGGAGCTGTTTTTT; cdr3_aa: CASSDQTGGIANTGELFF
v_call: TRBV2; d_call: -; j_call: TRBJ1-6; cdr3_length: 13; clone_size: -; cdr3_nt: TGTGCCAGCAGTGTTACCTATAATTCACCCCTCCACTTT; cdr3_aa: CASSVTYNSPLHF
v_call: TRBV15; d_call: -; j_call: TRBJ1-2; cdr3_length: 16; clone_size: -; cdr3_nt: TGTGCCACCAGCAGAGTTTCGGGACACCCTAACTATGGCTACACCTTC; cdr3_aa: CATSRVSGHPNYGYTF
v_call: TRBV6-2/TRBV6-3; d_call: TRBD1; j_call: TRBJ2-1; cdr3_length: 15; clone_size: -; cdr3_nt: TGTGCCAGCAGTAACCGGGACAGGGGTAGAAATGAGCAGTTCTTC; cdr3_aa: CASSNRDRGRNEQFF
v_call: TRBV10-3; d_call: -; j_call: TRBJ2-5; cdr3_length: 14; clone_size: -; cdr3_nt: TGTGCCATCAGTGAGTCGCACAGCCAAGAGACCCAGTACTTC; cdr3_aa: CAISESHSQETQYF
v_call: TRBV7-8; d_call: TRBD1; j_call: TRBJ1-3; cdr3_length: 16; clone_size: -; cdr3_nt: TGTGCCAGCAGCCAAGGACAGGGGGCTTCTGGAAACACCATATATTTT; cdr3_aa: CASSQGQGASGNTIYF
v_call: TRBV7-3; d_call: -; j_call: TRBJ2-1; cdr3_length: 15; clone_size: -; cdr3_nt: TGTGCCAGCAGCTTAACCAGGGGTGGGTACAATGAGCAGTTCTTC; cdr3_aa: CASSLTRGGYNEQFF
v_call: TRBV5-6; d_call: -; j_call: TRBJ1-1; cdr3_length: 14; clone_size: -; cdr3_nt: TGTGCCAGCAGCTGGCTACAGGGAAACACTGAAGCTTTCTTT; cdr3_aa: CASSWLQGNTEAFF
v_call: TRBV11-2; d_call: -; j_call: TRBJ2-7; cdr3_length: 14; clone_size: -; cdr3_nt: TGTGCCAGCAGCTTGGGAAGAGGACTCTACGAGCAGTACTTC; cdr3_aa: CASSLGRGLYEQYF
v_call: TRBV3-1/TRBV3-2; d_call: TRBD1; j_call: TRBJ1-6; cdr3_length: 14; clone_size: few; cdr3_nt: TGTGCCAGCAGCGTTGACAGGGGCAGCTCACCCCTCCACTTT; cdr3_aa: CASSVDRGSSPLHF
v_call: TRBV5-6; d_call: TRBD1; j_call: TRBJ2-7; cdr3_length: 17; clone_size: -; cdr3_nt: TGTGCCAGCAGCTCTTACTCTGGGACAGCATCCTCCTACGAGCAGTACTTC; cdr3_aa: CASSSYSGTASSYEQYF
v_call: TRBV7-2; d_call: -; j_call: TRBJ1-6; cdr3_length: 15; clone_size: -; cdr3_nt: TGTGCCAGCAGCTTAGAGTCGGGTAGAAATTCACCCCTCCACTTT; cdr3_aa: CASSLESGRNSPLHF
v_call: TRBV18; d_call: -; j_call: TRBJ1-6; cdr3_length: 17; clone_size: -; cdr3_nt: TGTGCCAGCTCACCCCCGGGGGGGACGAGTATTAATTCACCCCTCCACTTT; cdr3_aa: CASSPPGGTSINSPLHF
v_call: TRBV14; d_call: TRBD1; j_call: TRBJ2-1; cdr3_length: 17; clone_size: -; cdr3_nt: TGTGCCAGCAGCCAAGCCCCTGGGACAGAAAGATACAATGAGCAGTTCTTC; cdr3_aa: CASSQAPGTERYNEQFF
v_call: TRBV12-3/TRBV12-4; d_call: -; j_call: TRBJ1-2; cdr3_length: 13; clone_size: -; cdr3_nt: TGTGCCAGCAGGCTTGGGGGCGACTATGGCTACACCTTC; cdr3_aa: CASRLGGDYGYTF
v_call: TRBV4-3; d_call: -; j_call: TRBJ2-7; cdr3_length: 15; clone_size: -; cdr3_nt: TGCGCCAGCAGCCAAGACGGGGAAGAGGGCTACGAGCAGTACTTC; cdr3_aa: CASSQDGEEGYEQYF
v_call: TRBV18; d_call: -; j_call: TRBJ1-2; cdr3_length: 14; clone_size: -; cdr3_nt: TGTGCCAGCTCACCCCCCGGACAGAGGAGTAGCTACACCTTC; cdr3_aa: CASSPPGQRSSYTF
v_call: TRBV19; d_call: TRBD1; j_call: TRBJ1-5; cdr3_length: 15; clone_size: -; cdr3_nt: TGTGCCAGTATCCCGGGACAGGGACTCAATCAGCCCCAGCATTTT; cdr3_aa: CASIPGQGLNQPQHF
v_call: TRBV2; d_call: -; j_call: TRBJ1-1; cdr3_length: 14; clone_size: -; cdr3_nt: TGTGCCAGCAGTGGTGGCGGCGGGAGCACTGAAGCTTTCTTT; cdr3_aa: CASSGGGGSTEAFF
v_call: TRBV18; d_call: -; j_call: TRBJ2-1; cdr3_length: 15; clone_size: -; cdr3_nt: TGTGCCAGCTCACCAACGGGAGTAAATTACAATGAGCAGTTCTTC; cdr3_aa: CASSPTGVNYNEQFF
v_call: TRBV4-3; d_call: TRBD2; j_call: TRBJ2-1; cdr3_length: 19; clone_size: -; cdr3_nt: TGCGCCAGCAGCCAAGATGGGATTAGCGGGATTCCTTCCTACAATGAGCAGTTCTTC; cdr3_aa: CASSQDGISGIPSYNEQFF
v_call: TRBV7-9; d_call: TRBD1; j_call: TRBJ2-2; cdr3_length: 15; clone_size: -; cdr3_nt: TGTGCCAGCAGCTTCTGGACAGGGAACACCGGGGAGCTGTTTTTT; cdr3_aa: CASSFWTGNTGELFF